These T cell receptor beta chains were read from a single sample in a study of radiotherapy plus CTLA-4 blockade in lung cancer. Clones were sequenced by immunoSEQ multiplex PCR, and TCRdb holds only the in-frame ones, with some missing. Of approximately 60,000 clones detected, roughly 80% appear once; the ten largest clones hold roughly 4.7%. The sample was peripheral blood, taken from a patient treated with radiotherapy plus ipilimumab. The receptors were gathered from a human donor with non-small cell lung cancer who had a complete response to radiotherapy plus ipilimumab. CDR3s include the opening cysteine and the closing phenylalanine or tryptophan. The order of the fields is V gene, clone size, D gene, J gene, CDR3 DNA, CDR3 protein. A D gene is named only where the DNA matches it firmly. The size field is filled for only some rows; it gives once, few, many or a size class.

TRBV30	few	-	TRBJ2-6	TGTGCCTGGAGTCCTGGACAAGGGGTCTTCTCTTTCTCTGGGGCCAACGTCCTGACTTTC	CAWSPGQGVFSFSGANVLTF
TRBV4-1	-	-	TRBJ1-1	TGCGCCAGCAGGGCCCGTGCGGGCCGTGAAGCTTTCTTT	CASRARAGREAFF
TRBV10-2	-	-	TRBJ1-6	TGCGCCACCACCGGGAGGGGTAATTCACCCCTCCACTTT	CATTGRGNSPLHF
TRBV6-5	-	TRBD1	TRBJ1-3	TGTGCCAGCAGTTCGACGACAGGGGTCAACACCATATATTTT	CASSSTTGVNTIYF
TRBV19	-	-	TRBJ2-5	TGTGCCAGTAAAGGTGGGTCGGAGACCCAGTACTTC	CASKGGSETQYF
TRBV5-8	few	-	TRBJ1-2	TGTGCCAGCAGCTCCCTTGATGGCTACACCTTC	CASSSLDGYTF
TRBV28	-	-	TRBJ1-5	TGTGCCAGCAGGCCACTTGTGGCAGGGGTGTATCAGCCCCAGCATTTT	CASRPLVAGVYQPQHF
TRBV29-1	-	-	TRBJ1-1	TGCAGCGTTGAAGAGGGTTTCACCCCCAGATGGGGCACTGAAGCTTTCTTT	CSVEEGFTPRWGTEAFF
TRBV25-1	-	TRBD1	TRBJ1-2	TGTGCCAGCAGTGAGACGGACAGGAGCCATGGCTACACCTTC	CASSETDRSHGYTF
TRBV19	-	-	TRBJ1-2	TGTGCCAGTAGTATCCCCGTCGGGAGGAAGGCTGGCTACACCTTC	CASSIPVGRKAGYTF
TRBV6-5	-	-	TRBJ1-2	TGTGCCGTTACGGGGCCAAACCTACTCTATGGCTACACCTTC	CAVTGPNLLYGYTF
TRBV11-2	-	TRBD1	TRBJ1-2	TGTGCCAGCAGCCCTTCAGGGGGGCAGTCCAAATACTATGGCTACACCTTC	CASSPSGGQSKYYGYTF
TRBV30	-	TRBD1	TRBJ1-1	TGTGCCTGGAGTCCCCGGACAGGGGGCGCGGGCACTGAAGCTTTCTTT	CAWSPRTGGAGTEAFF
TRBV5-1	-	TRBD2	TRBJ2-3	TGCGCCAGCAGCTTGGGACTAGCGGGACGTGGAGATACGCAGTATTTT	CASSLGLAGRGDTQYF
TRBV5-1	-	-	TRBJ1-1	TGCGCCAGCAGCTTGGTAAGGGCAGGGGAGGCTGAAGCTTTCTTT	CASSLVRAGEAEAFF
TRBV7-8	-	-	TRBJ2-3	TGTGCCAGCAGCGAGGGCCCCGGTGATACGCAGTATTTT	CASSEGPGDTQYF
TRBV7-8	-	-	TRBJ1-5	TGTGCCGGAGAGGGACCGCAGACTAGCAATCAGCCCCAGCATTTT	CAGEGPQTSNQPQHF
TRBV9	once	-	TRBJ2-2	TGTGCCAGTAGGGATGGAAGCAACACCGGGGAGCTGTTTTTT	CASRDGSNTGELFF
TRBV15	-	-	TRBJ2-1	TGTGCCACCAGCAGAGATATCTACAATGGCGAGCAGTTCTTC	CATSRDIYNGEQFF
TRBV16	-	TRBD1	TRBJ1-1	TGTGCCAGCAGCCGGTGGGACAGATGGCTCACTGAAGCTTTCTTT	CASSRWDRWLTEAFF
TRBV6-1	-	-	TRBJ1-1	TGTGCCAGCAGTGAGGGTCCGGGGCTGAACACTGAAGCTTTCTTT	CASSEGPGLNTEAFF
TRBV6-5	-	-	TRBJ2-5	TGTGCCAGCACTCTGGGCGAGGGGTTCCAAGAGACCCAGTACTTC	CASTLGEGFQETQYF
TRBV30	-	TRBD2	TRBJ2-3	TGTGCCTGGACTAGCGGCTACACAGATACGCAGTATTTT	CAWTSGYTDTQYF
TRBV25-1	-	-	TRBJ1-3	TGTGCCAGCAGTGGGACGGCTGGAAACACCATATATTTT	CASSGTAGNTIYF
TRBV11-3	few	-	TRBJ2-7	TGTGCCAGCAGCTTAGCAGGGGAATGGAACGAGCAGTACTTC	CASSLAGEWNEQYF
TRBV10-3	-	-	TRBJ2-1	TGTGCCATCAGCTCGAGACAGGCGTCCTACAATGAGCAGTTCTTC	CAISSRQASYNEQFF
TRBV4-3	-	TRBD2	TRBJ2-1	TGCGCCAGCAGCCAGGATGGACTAGCGGGGGTGGTGTACAATGAGCAGTTCTTC	CASSQDGLAGVVYNEQFF
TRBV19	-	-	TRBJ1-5	TGTGCCAGTAGTATGTCGGCAGGGGACTACAATCAGCCCCAGCATTTT	CASSMSAGDYNQPQHF
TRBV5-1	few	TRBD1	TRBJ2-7	TGCGCCAGCAGTACAGGGGGAATTTCCTACGAGCAGTACTTC	CASSTGGISYEQYF
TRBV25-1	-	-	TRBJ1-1	TGTGCCAGCAGTTCCCACGGGCTTTTGTGGAACACTGAAGCTTTCTTT	CASSSHGLLWNTEAFF
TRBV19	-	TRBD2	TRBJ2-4	TGTGCCAGTAGCGTCGCGGGTGCGGGAGACCTAGCCAAAAACATTCAGTACTTC	CASSVAGAGDLAKNIQYF
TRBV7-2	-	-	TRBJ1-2	TGTGCCAGCAGCTCCCGTCTCCAGGACCCTGGGGGCTACACCTTC	CASSSRLQDPGGYTF
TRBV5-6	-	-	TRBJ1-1	TGTGCCAGCAGTAAGAACACTGAAGCTTTCTTT	CASSKNTEAFF
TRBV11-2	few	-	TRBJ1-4	TGTGCCAGCAGCCCAGGGGAGGATGAAAAACTGTTTTTT	CASSPGEDEKLFF
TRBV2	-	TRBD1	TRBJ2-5	TGTACCAGCACCCGGGACAGAGAAGAGACCCAGTACTTC	CTSTRDREETQYF
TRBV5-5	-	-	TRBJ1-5	TGTGCCAGCAGCCCGCTCTTCGGCAATCAGCCCCAGCATTTT	CASSPLFGNQPQHF
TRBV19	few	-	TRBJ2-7	TGTGCCAGTAGTATGCGAGGGGGCTACGAGCAGTACTTC	CASSMRGGYEQYF
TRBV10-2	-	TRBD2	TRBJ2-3	TGCGCCAGCTCGGGGTTCCAGCGGGGGGGCACAGATACGCAGTATTTT	CASSGFQRGGTDTQYF
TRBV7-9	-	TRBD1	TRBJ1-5	TGTGCCAGCAGCTTTGGACAGGGCCCAGGAAATCAGCCCCAGCATTTT	CASSFGQGPGNQPQHF
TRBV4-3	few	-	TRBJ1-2	TGCGCCAGCAGCCAAGGTATATCGGTTAACTATGGCTACACCTTC	CASSQGISVNYGYTF
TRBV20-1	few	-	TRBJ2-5	TGCAGTGCTAGCCAAGAGACCCAGTACTTC	CSASQETQYF
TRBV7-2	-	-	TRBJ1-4	TGTGCCAGCAGCTTATCTGGTGAAAAACTGTTTTTT	CASSLSGEKLFF
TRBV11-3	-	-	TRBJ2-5	TGTGCCAGCAGGCGGGACTCCGAAGAGACCCAGTACTTC	CASRRDSEETQYF
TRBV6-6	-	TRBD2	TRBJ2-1	TGTGCCAGCAGTCTAGCGGGAGGGGACAATGAGCAGTTCTTC	CASSLAGGDNEQFF
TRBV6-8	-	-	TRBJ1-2	TGTGCCAGCCGCCTTCGGGGGATGGGGAACTATGGCTACACCTTC	CASRLRGMGNYGYTF
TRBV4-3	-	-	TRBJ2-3	TGCGCCAGCAGCCGCTATATAGGAGGGACCACAGATACGCAGTATTTT	CASSRYIGGTTDTQYF
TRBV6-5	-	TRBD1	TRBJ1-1	TGTGCCAGCTACCGACAGGGAACGAACACTGAAGCTTTCTTT	CASYRQGTNTEAFF
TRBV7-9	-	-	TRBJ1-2	TGTGCCAGCAGCCAAAGTTTCTATGGCTACACCTTC	CASSQSFYGYTF
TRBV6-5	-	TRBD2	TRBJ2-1	TGTGCCAGCAGGGGGGGGACTAGCGGTTACAATGAGCAGTTCTTC	CASRGGTSGYNEQFF
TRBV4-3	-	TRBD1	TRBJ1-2	TGCGCCAGCAGCCAAGATGGCGCAGGGGGAAACTATGGCTACACCTTC	CASSQDGAGGNYGYTF
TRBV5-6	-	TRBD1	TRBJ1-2	TGTGCCAGCAGCCCGCGGGACAGCGCCTATGGCTACACCTTC	CASSPRDSAYGYTF
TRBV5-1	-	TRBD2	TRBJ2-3	TGCGCCAGCAGTTGGACTATTCTAGCGGGAGAAACAGATACGCAGTATTTT	CASSWTILAGETDTQYF